This T cell receptor (beta chain) was captured in a study of blood T cells in healthy people across ages. Findings and limits, study-wide: For the donors, CMV status was unknown and possibly confounded expanded clonotype changes. It was the long-lived donors that had more naive CD4+ cells and higher diversity than aged donors.

As concerns this clonotype: Its specificity is unknown.

With a J-beta primer mix and a sample-barcoded 5' primer, a second PCR ran about 7 to 12 cycles. There were at least 2.5 million CDR3-containing paired-end reads obtained from each sample. One entry per CDR3 protein, called by TCRdb with MiXCR from the 5' RACE reads. Of around 1.5 million distinct CDR3 sequences listed, 35% to 45% were seen once; the top ten hold 7% to 9%. Sample donors were healthy Caucasian individuals that came from Russia, aged roughly 6 to 100. Germline V gene lookup returns CDR1 MNHNY and CDR2 SVGAGI (reference sequence). The germline V and J ends were trimmed by 5 bases and 2 bases, with 18 bases remaining between them. There are 16 residues in the CDR3.

The chain employs TRBV6-6 and TRBJ2-5; maybe TRBD2 (6 bases). The sequenced sample consisted of blood. The TCR sequence derives from a woman aged 18-30 years in good health. CDR3 nucleotides: TGTGCCAGCAGTCACGGATCTATCGGGGGACAAGAGACCCAGTACTTC. Encoded protein: CASSHGSIGGQETQYF.